A selection of T cell receptor beta chains follows, all from one sample in a study of T-cell memory formation after mild COVID-19. TCRdb re-analysed the 5' RACE reads in MiXCR, keeping a single row per CDR3 protein. The repertoire includes roughly 300,000 distinct CDR3 sequences, under 20% of them detected once, and around 23% sits in the top ten. Specimen: PBMCs or a T cell subset sorted from them (not recorded which). These receptors all come from a man aged 18 to 35 who had mild COVID-19 (a few samples of this study predate the infection). Cell type and time point are not known. The CDR3 runs from the conserved cysteine through the conserved F or W. D genes are given only for firm matches. Clone size is stated in some rows and not others, as once, few, many or a class when expanded.

D: .; size: .; J: TRBJ1-1; V: TRBV12-3/TRBV12-4; DNA: TGTGCCAGCAGTTTACTTTATAACACTGAAGCTTTCTTT; CDR3: CASSLLYNTEAFF
D: .; size: few; J: TRBJ1-6; V: TRBV28; DNA: TGTGCCAGCAGTCAGGGTTCCTATAATTCACCCCTCCACTTT; CDR3: CASSQGSYNSPLHF
D: .; size: few; J: TRBJ2-7; V: TRBV7-2; DNA: TGTGCCAGCAGTTCCTCATGGACTGTATCCTACGAGCAGTACTTC; CDR3: CASSSSWTVSYEQYF
D: .; size: .; J: TRBJ1-2; V: TRBV6-1; DNA: TGTGCCAGCGTAGGAGCCAACTATGGCTACACCTTC; CDR3: CASVGANYGYTF
D: TRBD2; size: few; J: TRBJ2-3; V: TRBV20-1; DNA: TGCAGTGCCCCGACTGCGGGGGGGTGGTCAGATACGCAGTATTTT; CDR3: CSAPTAGGWSDTQYF
D: .; size: few; J: TRBJ1-2; V: TRBV27; DNA: TGTGCCAGCAGTTTTGGCGGACTCGGTGGCTACACCTTC; CDR3: CASSFGGLGGYTF
D: TRBD2; size: few; J: TRBJ2-1; V: TRBV28; DNA: TGTGCCAGCAGTTCTTCTAGCGGGGGGCCCTACAATGAGCAGTTCTTC; CDR3: CASSSSSGGPYNEQFF
D: .; size: few; J: TRBJ2-4; V: TRBV15; DNA: TGTGCCACCAGCAGAGATGGGGCAGGCATCTACATTCAGTACTTC; CDR3: CATSRDGAGIYIQYF
D: .; size: .; J: TRBJ2-7; V: TRBV20-1; DNA: TGCAGTGCTAGCGGCAGCACTACATCCTACGAGCAGTACTTC; CDR3: CSASGSTTSYEQYF
D: TRBD1; size: .; J: TRBJ1-4; V: TRBV7-8; DNA: TGTGCCAGCAGCCGACTGGGGACAGGGAGTGAAAAACTGTTTTTT; CDR3: CASSRLGTGSEKLFF
D: .; size: .; J: TRBJ2-3; V: TRBV20-1; DNA: TGCAGTGCTACAACCCCAGGGGGCACAGATACGCAGTATTTT; CDR3: CSATTPGGTDTQYF
D: TRBD2; size: few; J: TRBJ2-5; V: TRBV12-3/TRBV12-4; DNA: TGTGCCAGCAGTCCAGCTAGCGGGTACCAAGAGACCCAGTACTTC; CDR3: CASSPASGYQETQYF
D: .; size: .; J: TRBJ2-5; V: TRBV5-6; DNA: TGTGCCAGCAGCCGGGCGGGGGCCCCAGAGACCCAGTACTTC; CDR3: CASSRAGAPETQYF
D: TRBD2; size: .; J: TRBJ2-3; V: TRBV6-1; DNA: TGTGCCAGCAGTTTACCCGGGGGGAGCACAGATACGCAGTATTTT; CDR3: CASSLPGGSTDTQYF
D: TRBD2; size: few; J: TRBJ2-5; V: TRBV12-3/TRBV12-4; DNA: TGTGCCAGCAGGCAGACTAGCGGGGGGCCGACCCAGTACTTC; CDR3: CASRQTSGGPTQYF
D: .; size: .; J: TRBJ1-5; V: TRBV27; DNA: TGTGCCAGCGGGATGGGACTGAGAAATCAGCCCCAGCATTTT; CDR3: CASGMGLRNQPQHF
D: .; size: .; J: TRBJ1-1; V: TRBV18; DNA: TGTGCCAGCTCACCACCGGAGGGGGGCCGCACTGAAGCTTTCTTT; CDR3: CASSPPEGGRTEAFF
D: .; size: few; J: TRBJ2-5; V: TRBV7-2; DNA: TGTGCCAGCAGCGATTTGCCGGGGCCTCCGAGGGAGACCCAGTACTTC; CDR3: CASSDLPGPPRETQYF
D: .; size: .; J: TRBJ2-7; V: TRBV7-9; DNA: TGTGCCAGCAGCTTAAACTCCAACTACGAGCAGTACTTC; CDR3: CASSLNSNYEQYF
D: .; size: few; J: TRBJ2-3; V: TRBV12-5; DNA: TGTGCTAGTGCCCCGACAGCTTTTTCTAGCACAGATACGCAGTATTTT; CDR3: CASAPTAFSSTDTQYF
D: .; size: .; J: TRBJ1-5; V: TRBV7-8; DNA: TGTGCCAGCAGCAACCCGGTTGGGGGGGGAAGCAATCAGCCCCAGCATTTT; CDR3: CASSNPVGGGSNQPQHF
D: .; size: many; J: TRBJ1-5; V: TRBV28; DNA: TGTGCCAGCAGTTTATACCGTCAGCCCCAGCATTTT; CDR3: CASSLYRQPQHF
D: .; size: many; J: TRBJ2-1; V: TRBV7-2; DNA: TGTGCCAGCAGCCCTAGTCGCCCTCACAATGAGCAGTTCTTC; CDR3: CASSPSRPHNEQFF
D: .; size: .; J: TRBJ2-3; V: TRBV7-3; DNA: TGTGCCAGCAGCTTAAAGGTCCAGCCAGATACGCAGTATTTT; CDR3: CASSLKVQPDTQYF